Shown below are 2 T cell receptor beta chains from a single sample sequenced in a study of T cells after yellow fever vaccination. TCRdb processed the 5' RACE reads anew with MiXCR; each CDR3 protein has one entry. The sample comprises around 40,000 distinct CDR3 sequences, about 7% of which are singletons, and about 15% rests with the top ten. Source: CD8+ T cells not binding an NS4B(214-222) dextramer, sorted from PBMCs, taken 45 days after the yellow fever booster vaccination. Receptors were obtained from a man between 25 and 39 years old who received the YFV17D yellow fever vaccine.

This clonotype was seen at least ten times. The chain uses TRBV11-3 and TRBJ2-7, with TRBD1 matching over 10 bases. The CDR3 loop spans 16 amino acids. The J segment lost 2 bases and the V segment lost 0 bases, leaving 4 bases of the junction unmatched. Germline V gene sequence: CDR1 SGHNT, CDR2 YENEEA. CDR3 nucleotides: TGTGCCAGCAGCTTAGACACCGGGACAGGGGCCTACGAGCAGTACTTC. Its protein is CASSLDTGTGAYEQYF.

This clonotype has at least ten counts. DNA of the CDR3: TGCAGCGCGATGCGGTCCTACGAGCAGTACTTC. It yields the protein CSAMRSYEQYF. The V call is TRBV29-1, the J call TRBJ2-7; D gene ambiguous. The germline V gene has CDR1 SQVTM and CDR2 ANQGSEA. The CDR3 length is 11 residues. Trimming removed 7 bases from V and 1 base from J, with 8 bases in between.